This T cell receptor beta chain appears in the sequencing data of a study of T cells in Graves' hyperthyroidism and ophthalmopathy (dated by TCRdb to about 2019). Background for the entire study: Peripheral blood was collected at initial diagnosis, before any treatment. To identify distinguishing TCR V-J signatures, a discovery cohort of some 99 patients was used, comprising fewer than 45 with Graves' ophthalmopathy and approximately 58 with stable Graves' hyperthyroidism. Prospective prediction of ophthalmopathy was tested in an independent validation cohort of about 19 hyperthyroidism patients and 15 to 17 patients who later progressed to ophthalmopathy. The 100 or so discovery patients were randomly divided into training and test sets at a 7:3 ratio. Thyroid tissue and blood T-cell repertoires from over 5 Graves' hyperthyroidism patients were also compared in the study. After sampling, hyperthyroidism patients received methimazole starting at 30 mg daily, and ophthalmopathy patients received high-dose intravenous methylprednisolone. The paper describes TCR Vbeta CDR3 sequencing of roughly 130 peripheral blood samples, made up of 43 ophthalmopathy patients, 70 to 75 hyperthyroidism patients and 17 progressor patients. What the work shows at the level of the full study, not this receptor alone: During validation, the model predicted progression to ophthalmopathy a median of about 6.5 months ahead of onset, with almost 71% sensitivity and 72% to 80% specificity. Most expanded thyroid clonotypes (frequency above 0.001) were also detected in blood, a finding suggesting that blood repertoires may reflect thyroid immune responses. A model built on a 13 V-J signature distinguished ophthalmopathy from stable hyperthyroidism, reaching 85% to 90% sensitivity and 81% to 83% specificity in cross-validation and 80%/75% in testing. No statistical method was used to fix the sample size in advance, and group allocation was not hidden from the investigators.

From its cysteine to its phenylalanine, the CDR3 spans 13 amino acids. The retained sequence is limited to the CDR3, 39 bases, with the frame set at the first base. The germline V end is reduced by 6 bases and the J end by 3 bases; junction bases left unmatched: 4. CDR1 and CDR2 were assigned from the germline V gene as ENHRY and SYGVKD. Stable Graves' hyperthyroidism was defined as no progression to ophthalmopathy during 18 months of follow-up. The hyperthyroidism patients were between 18 and 65 years old and newly diagnosed, with a disease duration of less than 2 months. Any patient with an uncontrolled infection, another autoimmune disease, pregnancy or lactation was excluded. Diagnoses were established on the basis of clinical symptoms, serum thyroxine and TRAb, thyroid ultrasound, and orbital computed tomography. Ficoll-Paque density gradient centrifugation was used to isolate PBMCs from around 10 ml of fresh peripheral blood. Total RNA was extracted with Trizol reagent, and quality was checked on an Agilent 2100 Bioanalyzer.

As to this clonotype: This clone's antigen is unknown. There are no base qualities to consult, and no much larger clone falls within one base.

Amplification of TCR beta CDR3 regions was carried out from RNA transcripts. For the first round of RT-PCR on the TCR CDR3, the HTBI primer set was used together with the Qiagen OneStep RT-PCR kit. Libraries were constructed in a second round of multiplex PCR, after which size selection and purification were carried out. The libraries were sequenced on an Illumina HiSeq2000 using paired-end 100 bp reads. Per the authors' processing: SOAPnuke was used to process the raw data, with reads discarded if the reads contained adapters or uncalled bases, had a mean Phred below 15, or lacked an exact constant-primer or identifier match. COPE v1.2.5 was used to merge the high-quality paired reads, and each unique nucleotide sequence was defined as a clonotype. MiTCR v1.1 was used to align the clonotypes against IMGT TRBV, TRBD and TRBJ reference segments. Only V-J combinations with frequency above 0.0001, covering 99% to 99.2% of repertoires, were analysed. A TCS score was defined as the ratio of F50 (clonal expansion) to E x V (chaos), with BLOSUM62-based TCRdist applied between CDR3 peptides within each V-J. Welch's t-statistics and random forest reduced around 550 V-J features to some 14, which were used in a naive Bayes classifier (R e1071). The similarity between thyroid and blood repertoires was quantified using the Morisita-Horn index. Starting from the raw public reads, TCRdb applied fastp trimming at Q25, assembled clones with MiXCR and retained in-frame beta chains. Entries that share a CDR3 protein sequence are merged under the most common genes and DNA. The V and J calls were determined by TCRdb, not by the authors. Counted in this sample were hundreds of thousands of distinct CDR3 sequences; about 38% of them appeared once. Together, the top ten hold about 9% of the sample.

The chain joins TRBV10-3 to TRBJ1-2, with 7 bases in between that match TRBD1. Sequencing used blood. The TCR sequence derives from a man aged 18 to 30 with Graves' hyperthyroidism. The CDR3 in this case is CAISRDRDYGYTF. The nucleotides read TGTGCCATCAGCCGCGACAGGGACTATGGCTACACCTTC.